A single sample is the source of the 10 T cell receptor beta chains below, sequenced in a study of CD8+ T cells in alopecia areata. Extraction and reverse transcription of RNA yielded cDNA as the sequencing template. Sequencing used immunoSEQ multiplex PCR; TCRdb keeps in-frame clones, though not all of them. The table shows some 30,000 clones, with more than 60% occurring only once. Sequencing input: NKG2D-low CD8+ T cells sorted from blood. These receptors came from a human donor with alopecia areata.

This chain links TRBV27 with TRBJ2-2; D unclear. Germline-derived CDR1 and CDR2 are MNHEY and SMNVEV (reference sequence). The CDR3 is 14 amino acids. Trimming pared 2 bases from V and 0 bases from J, leaving 4 bases between. The CDR3 nucleotides read TGTGCCAGCAGTTTAGGAGCGAACACCGGGGAGCTGTTTTTT. Its protein is CASSLGANTGELFF.

V is TRBV27 and J is TRBJ2-7; D possibly corresponds to TRBD2 (6 bases). This CDR3 has 15 residues. Between the trimmed V and J ends, which lost 3 bases and 0 bases, there was a span of 12 bases. CDR1 is MNHEY, CDR2 SMNVEV, per germline (reference sequence). The CDR3 region is CASSFRDGSSYEQYF. DNA for the CDR3: TGTGCCAGCAGTTTCCGGGACGGGAGCTCCTACGAGCAGTACTTC.

The chain links TRBV29-1 to TRBJ1-2, with TRBD1 as a possible D gene (5 bases). The CDR3 covers 13 residues. Trimming left V 6 bases short and J 4 bases short, with 15 bases between. The germline gives CDR1 SQVTM, CDR2 ANQGSEA. The CDR3, as DNA: TGCAGCGTCGAAAGGGACGGCTCCTATGGCTACACCTTC. Translated, it gives CSVERDGSYGYTF.

The rearrangement uses TRBV6-1 and TRBJ2-2; perhaps TRBD2 as D (5 bases). The germline V gene has CDR1 MNHNS and CDR2 SASEGT. This CDR3 has 14 amino acids. The V end lost 4 bases, the J end lost 4 bases, and 10 bases lay between the germline ends. The CDR3 DNA follows: TGTGCCAGCAGTGTATGGACTGTCACCGGGGAGCTGTTTTTT. Its translation is CASSVWTVTGELFF.

A few counts support this clone. The chain has TRBV4-3 and TRBJ1-6; tentative D call: TRBD1 (6 bases). CDR1 and CDR2 from the germline V gene are LGHNA and YSLEER. CDR3 length equals 16 residues. The germline V and J ends were trimmed by 1 base and 9 bases, with 16 bases remaining between them. The CDR3 bases are TGCGCCAGCAGCCAAGGCCCACCAGGGGATGGTTCACCCCTCCACTTT. Translating it yields CASSQGPPGDGSPLHF.

This clone has only a few counts. This rearrangement joins TRBV28 to TRBJ2-5, with 16 bases lining up with TRBD2. The germline V gene has CDR1 MDHEN and CDR2 SYDVKM. CDR3 length equals 18 residues. The V segment lost 5 bases and the J segment 7 bases; nucleotides outside the gene matches: 13. CDR3 loop: CASSPLGLAGGFGGTQYF. The CDR3 DNA follows: TGTGCCAGCAGTCCCTTGGGACTAGCGGGAGGGTTCGGGGGGACCCAGTACTTC.

This clone was found once. This chain uses TRBV6-1 with TRBJ2-2, with no clear D. V was cut by 7 bases and J by 4 bases, with 7 bases left in between. Germline assignment: CDR1 MNHNS and CDR2 SASEGT. The CDR3 is 12 residues long. The CDR3 bases are TGTGCCAGCAACGAAGGCACCGGGGAGCTGTTTTTT. The encoded protein is CASNEGTGELFF.

This chain links TRBV4-3 with TRBJ1-2, with 7 bases matching TRBD1. Trimming removed 0 bases from V and 2 bases from J; junction bases left unmatched: 12. The CDR3 is 18 amino acids. Germline loops: CDR1 LGHNA, CDR2 YSLEER. CDR3 sequence: CASSQDRDREINNYGYTF. In nucleotides, the CDR3 is TGCGCCAGCAGCCAAGATCGCGACAGGGAAATTAACAACTATGGCTACACCTTC.

The J gene is TRBJ1-6, the V gene TRBV14; possible D gene TRBD1, 5 bases. V lost 0 bases and J lost 9, with 12 bases in between. Germline CDR1 is SGHDN and CDR2 is FVKESK. The CDR3 runs to 15 residues. The CDR3 region has the DNA TGTGCCAGCAGCCAAGATCCGGGGGGAGGTTCACCCCTCCACTTT. Its translation: CASSQDPGGGSPLHF.

This chain links TRBV29-1 with TRBJ2-1; 7 nucleotides match TRBD1. This CDR3 is built from 14 residues. Germline V gene sequence: CDR1 SQVTM, CDR2 ANQGSEA. Trimming removed 4 bases from V and 5 bases from J; junction bases left unmatched: 8. CDR3: CSVGVGQLNNEQFF. DNA of the CDR3: TGCAGCGTTGGAGTGGGACAGCTGAACAATGAGCAGTTCTTC.